What follows are 16 T cell receptor beta chains derived from one specimen sequenced in a study of regulatory T cells in long-lasting Graves disease. CDR3-region Arm-PCR and iRepertoire HTBI primers produced the TCR beta libraries. One entry per CDR3 protein results from TCRdb running MiXCR on the multiplex PCR reads. Of 500,000 to 700,000 distinct CDR3 sequences in the sample, 16% were seen once. The time point: newly diagnosed GD, antithyroid drugs for less than 3 months. PBMCs provided the RNA from which the TCR library was made. The data also belong to a second study, concerning T cells in Graves' hyperthyroidism and ophthalmopathy.

The source was peripheral blood mononuclear cells (PBMCs), collected at new diagnosis, from a patient treated with antithyroid drugs. The receptor set was obtained from a woman between 25 and 40 years old with Graves disease.

This clonotype was found a few times. The V and J genes are TRBV27 and TRBJ2-7; weak D call: TRBD1 (5 bases). Trimming took off 6 bases at V and 0 bases at J, with 9 bases between the two ends. The CDR3 runs 13 residues. Germline CDR1 MNHEY, CDR2 SMNVEV (reference sequence). The CDR3 sequence is CASRDGHSYEQYF. The CDR3 DNA sequence: TGTGCCAGCAGAGACGGACACTCCTACGAGCAGTACTTC.

V usage is TRBV30 and J usage is TRBJ2-3; 9 bases agree with TRBD2. Germline V CDR1 and CDR2: GTSNPN, SVGIG (reference sequence). There are 15 residues in the CDR3. The V and J ends lost 5 bases and 0 bases, in that order; junction bases with no gene match: 6. As DNA, the CDR3 is TGTGCCTGGGGTGGACTAGCGACTAGCACAGATACGCAGTATTTT. Amino acids: CAWGGLATSTDTQYF.

This clonotype has at least ten counts. CDR3 amino acids: CASSPAQKNTDTQYF. CDR3 coding DNA: TGTGCCAGCAGCCCCGCCCAGAAAAACACAGATACGCAGTATTTT. The chain is built from TRBV12-3 or TRBV12-4 and TRBJ2-3; no reliable D call. Trimming pared 6 bases from V and 2 bases from J, leaving 15 bases between. This CDR3 spans 15 amino acids.

V and J are TRBV20-1 and TRBJ2-7; D remains ambiguous. Germline loops: CDR1 DFQATT, CDR2 SNEGSKA (reference sequence). Trimming stripped 2 bases from V and 4 bases from J, with 9 bases between. The CDR3 has 12 amino acids. The CDR3 is CSARSTGYEQYF. CDR3 coding DNA: TGCAGTGCTAGAAGTACGGGTTACGAGCAGTACTTC.

This clonotype was recorded once. Since the CDR3 does not end with the conserved phenylalanine or tryptophan, this likely comes from a read error. Because the CDR3's place on the DNA is in doubt, the DNA is left out and the CDR3 is given as listed by TCRdb. The V gene is TRBV6-5, the J gene TRBJ1-1; the table's D call, TRBD1, was not checked against the DNA. Per the germline V gene, CDR1 is MNHEY and CDR2 is SVGAGI. The CDR3 length equals 14 residues, ends included. The CDR3 here is CASSSTRAAGNSRL.

The chain is built from TRBV6-1 and TRBJ2-7; 9 bases are shared with TRBD2. Per germline, CDR1 MNHNS and CDR2 SASEGT. The CDR3 runs to 18 residues. The V gene end was trimmed by 2 bases and the J gene end by 4 bases; junction bases not matched to a gene: 15. CDR3 in DNA: TGTGCCAGCAGTGAACGCCCTCCGGGAGCGGGAGGAGGTTACGAGCAGTACTTC. Translating gives CASSERPPGAGGGYEQYF.

This clonotype was detected ten times or more. This chain connects TRBV18 to TRBJ1-3; D not resolved. V was pared by 8 bases and J by 2 bases, with 10 bases between. The length of the CDR3 is 13 residues. The V gene's germline CDR1 is KGHSH and CDR2 LQKENI. The CDR3 spells CASSPGTGNTIYF. DNA of the CDR3: TGTGCCAGCAGCCCGGGAACTGGAAACACCATATATTTT.

This clonotype occurred many times. The J gene is TRBJ1-1, the V gene TRBV2, with D possibly being TRBD1 (6 bases). The germline V gene has CDR1 SNHLY and CDR2 FYNNEI. The V end lost 7 bases, the J end lost 0 bases, and 24 bases lay between the germline ends. There are 18 residues in the CDR3. The DNA of the CDR3 is TGTGCCAGCATGAGGGCCGCCCAGACAGGAGTCATGAACACTGAAGCTTTCTTT. It is translated as CASMRAAQTGVMNTEAFF.

This clonotype showed up many times. The rearrangement links TRBV7-2 to TRBJ2-5, with 7 bases that match TRBD2. Germline loops: CDR1 SGHTA, CDR2 FQGNSA. The V and J ends lost 2 bases and 1 base, in that order; junction bases with no gene match: 4. This CDR3 comprises 15 residues. The CDR3 nucleotides read TGTGCCAGCAGCTTACAGTGGGGGGGCCAAGAGACCCAGTACTTC. Protein product: CASSLQWGGQETQYF.

In regard to this clonotype: A clone one base away is much larger, so this may be a read error. The chain combines TRBV6-2 or TRBV6-3 with TRBJ1-1, with D unresolved. Trimming shortened V by 8 bases and J by 1 base, and 17 bases separated the two germline ends. Looked up from germline, CDR1 is MNHEY and CDR2 is SVGEGT. This CDR3 is 15 amino acids long. CDR3 in DNA: TGTGCCAGCGGTGACTCCCATCTACCGAACACTGAAGCTTTCTTT. This gives the protein CASGDSHLPNTEAFF.

Details on this clonotype: The junction departs from germline at one end; a sequencing error may be responsible. This chain uses TRBV6-2 or TRBV6-3 with TRBJ2-1; D gene unclear. TRBJ2-5 explains the end of the DNA better; the J call may be wrong. Germline V gene data show CDR1 as MNHEY and CDR2 as SVGEGT. The CDR3 consists of 13 residues. DNA of the CDR3: TGTGCCGGCAGTCTTCCGTCCAGGGAGACCCAGTACTTC. This encodes CAGSLPSRETQYF.

The chain uses TRBV3-1 and TRBJ2-3; 7 bases agree with TRBD1. The ends lost 3 bases at V and 1 base at J; junction bases unmatched: 4. The CDR3 totals 15 residues. Germline V CDR1 and CDR2: LGHDT, YNNKEL (reference sequence). CDR3 in amino acids: CASSQQGVGTDTQYF. DNA of the CDR3: TGTGCCAGCAGCCAGCAGGGGGTCGGCACAGATACGCAGTATTTT.

This clonotype came up a few times. V gene TRBV12-3 or TRBV12-4 combines with J gene TRBJ2-1; 10 bases align to TRBD2. V dropped 2 bases and J dropped 10; count of bases not matched to a gene: 11. The CDR3 consists of 16 residues. CDR3 sequence reads: CASSLPASGSSWEQFF. The CDR3, as DNA: TGTGCCAGCAGTTTACCGGCTAGCGGGAGTTCATGGGAGCAGTTCTTC.

This clonotype was seen a few times. The chain uses TRBV6-2 or TRBV6-3 and TRBJ1-2; D might be TRBD1 (5 bases). Germline CDR1 MNHEY, CDR2 SVGEGT. V was trimmed by 7 bases and J by 4 bases, leaving 10 bases between them. The CDR3 has 12 residues. CDR3 protein: CASMGDPYGYTF. In DNA form, the CDR3 reads TGTGCCAGCATGGGGGATCCCTATGGCTACACCTTC.

This sequence joins TRBV18 and TRBJ2-7, with 8 bases matching TRBD2. This CDR3 region has 16 residues. V shed 3 bases and J 2 bases; nucleotides not matched to a gene: 9. In germline, CDR1 is KGHSH, CDR2 LQKENI. The CDR3 sequence is CASSPGIAGPTYEQYF. CDR3 in DNA: TGTGCCAGCTCACCGGGGATAGCGGGGCCGACCTACGAGCAGTACTTC.

The V and J genes are TRBV18 and TRBJ1-3; unclear D gene. Germline V lookup: CDR1 KGHSH, CDR2 LQKENI. The CDR3 totals 15 residues. V gave up 3 bases and J gave up 1 base, with 10 bases separating them. The DNA of the CDR3 is TGTGCCAGCTCACCCTCAATTGGGTCTGGAAACACCATATATTTT. Its translation is CASSPSIGSGNTIYF.